This is a list of T cell receptor beta chains from one sample in a study of vaccination effects on CD4 cells after COVID-19. What these receptors recognize is not known. Profiled with immunoSEQ multiplex PCR; TCRdb holds only in-frame clones, not every one. The table records about 59,000 clones, roughly three quarters of them present only once. This material consisted of CD4+ T cells from PBMCs cultured with HCoV-OC43 spike peptides, taken after COVID-19 vaccination. These receptors all come from a human donor who received a COVID-19 vaccine. CDR3s include the opening cysteine and the closing phenylalanine or tryptophan. D genes are given only for firm matches. Part of the rows lack a size; the others show once, few, many or a class for expanded clones.

J gene: TRBJ1-6
V gene: TRBV18
clone size: NA
D gene: NA
CDR3 protein: CASSWERNSPLHF
CDR3 DNA: TGTGCCAGCTCCTGGGAACGGAATTCACCCCTCCACTTT

J gene: TRBJ1-5
V gene: TRBV6-6
clone size: NA
D gene: TRBD1
CDR3 protein: CASGTGDQPQHF
CDR3 DNA: TGTGCCAGCGGGACAGGGGATCAGCCCCAGCATTTT

J gene: TRBJ1-1
V gene: TRBV10-2
clone size: NA
D gene: NA
CDR3 protein: CASSEQGMIAEAFF
CDR3 DNA: TGCGCCAGCAGTGAGCAGGGTATGATCGCTGAAGCTTTCTTT

J gene: TRBJ1-2
V gene: TRBV4-1
clone size: few
D gene: TRBD1
CDR3 protein: CASSHPEGARGYTF
CDR3 DNA: TGCGCCAGCAGCCATCCTGAGGGGGCGCGGGGCTACACCTTC

J gene: TRBJ1-4
V gene: TRBV12-3/TRBV12-4
clone size: NA
D gene: NA
CDR3 protein: CASSLGETGKLFF
CDR3 DNA: TGTGCCAGCAGTTTGGGGGAGACTGGTAAACTGTTTTTT

J gene: TRBJ1-1
V gene: TRBV7-3
clone size: NA
D gene: NA
CDR3 protein: CASSPQTNTEAFF
CDR3 DNA: TGTGCCAGCAGTCCACAGACGAACACTGAAGCTTTCTTT

J gene: TRBJ1-2
V gene: TRBV6-4
clone size: few
D gene: NA
CDR3 protein: CASTEDRDRPGYTF
CDR3 DNA: TGTGCCAGCACTGAAGACAGAGACCGTCCTGGCTACACCTTC

J gene: TRBJ1-2
V gene: TRBV5-6
clone size: NA
D gene: NA
CDR3 protein: CASSFLGIGFNYGYTF
CDR3 DNA: TGTGCCAGCAGCTTCTTAGGGATCGGATTTAACTATGGCTACACCTTC

J gene: TRBJ1-4
V gene: TRBV6-5
clone size: NA
D gene: TRBD1
CDR3 protein: CASSYSAGTVEKLFF
CDR3 DNA: TGTGCCAGCAGTTACTCGGCCGGGACAGTTGAAAAACTGTTTTTT

J gene: TRBJ2-1
V gene: TRBV6-4
clone size: NA
D gene: NA
CDR3 protein: CASREGGEQFF
CDR3 DNA: TGTGCCAGTAGGGAGGGGGGTGAGCAGTTCTTC

J gene: TRBJ1-2
V gene: TRBV19
clone size: NA
D gene: NA
CDR3 protein: CASSIVFGGSSGYTF
CDR3 DNA: TGTGCCAGTAGTATAGTATTCGGGGGTTCGTCTGGCTACACCTTC

J gene: TRBJ1-4
V gene: TRBV6-5
clone size: NA
D gene: NA
CDR3 protein: CASSFTREGLGKKLFF
CDR3 DNA: TGTGCCAGCAGTTTTACACGGGAGGGGTTGGGAAAAAAACTGTTTTTT

J gene: TRBJ1-2
V gene: TRBV5-1
clone size: NA
D gene: NA
CDR3 protein: CASSLAGAANYGYTF
CDR3 DNA: TGCGCCAGCAGCTTGGCCGGGGCTGCTAACTATGGCTACACCTTC

J gene: TRBJ1-2
V gene: TRBV7-9
clone size: few
D gene: NA
CDR3 protein: CASSFDSSYGYTF
CDR3 DNA: TGTGCCAGCAGCTTCGACTCTTCCTATGGCTACACCTTC

J gene: TRBJ1-1
V gene: TRBV7-2
clone size: NA
D gene: NA
CDR3 protein: CASSARGRGPTEAFF
CDR3 DNA: TGTGCCAGCAGCGCCCGGGGCAGGGGACCCACTGAAGCTTTCTTT

J gene: TRBJ2-5
V gene: TRBV12-5
clone size: once
D gene: TRBD2
CDR3 protein: CASGPGLAGETQYF
CDR3 DNA: TGTGCTAGTGGTCCGGGACTAGCGGGAGAGACCCAGTACTTC

J gene: TRBJ2-2
V gene: TRBV7-2
clone size: few
D gene: NA
CDR3 protein: CASSLVSTGELFF
CDR3 DNA: TGTGCCAGCAGCTTAGTTTCGACCGGGGAGCTGTTTTTT

J gene: TRBJ1-1
V gene: TRBV7-8
clone size: once
D gene: NA
CDR3 protein: CASSPTENTEAFF
CDR3 DNA: TGTGCCAGCAGCCCGACAGAAAACACTGAAGCTTTCTTT

J gene: TRBJ2-4
V gene: TRBV2
clone size: NA
D gene: TRBD2
CDR3 protein: CASSAGGLWAKNIQYF
CDR3 DNA: TGTGCCAGCAGTGCGGGGGGGCTATGGGCCAAAAACATTCAGTACTTC

J gene: TRBJ1-4
V gene: TRBV19
clone size: NA
D gene: TRBD1
CDR3 protein: CASRATGALEKLFF
CDR3 DNA: TGTGCCAGTAGGGCGACAGGGGCGCTTGAAAAACTGTTTTTT

J gene: TRBJ2-5
V gene: TRBV6-5
clone size: NA
D gene: NA
CDR3 protein: CASSYAAEGRHTQYF
CDR3 DNA: TGTGCCAGCAGTTATGCGGCCGAAGGGAGACATACCCAGTACTTC

J gene: TRBJ2-5
V gene: TRBV10-3
clone size: NA
D gene: NA
CDR3 protein: CAIRNEGLLRETQYF
CDR3 DNA: TGTGCCATCAGGAACGAGGGGCTCCTCAGGGAGACCCAGTACTTC

J gene: TRBJ2-1
V gene: TRBV21-1
clone size: once
D gene: NA
CDR3 protein: CASSPTADHSYNEQFF
CDR3 DNA: TGTGCCAGCAGCCCGACAGCTGACCACTCCTACAATGAGCAGTTCTTC

J gene: TRBJ2-5
V gene: TRBV7-8
clone size: NA
D gene: NA
CDR3 protein: CASTLTGGPRGQETQYF
CDR3 DNA: TGTGCCAGCACCCTGACTGGGGGCCCGAGGGGCCAAGAGACCCAGTACTTC

J gene: TRBJ1-6
V gene: TRBV27
clone size: few
D gene: NA
CDR3 protein: CASGSTQRGSGSPLHF
CDR3 DNA: TGTGCCAGCGGCTCCACCCAAAGGGGTTCGGGTTCACCCCTCCACTTT

J gene: TRBJ2-5
V gene: TRBV4-1
clone size: NA
D gene: NA
CDR3 protein: CASSLTRGQIQETQYF
CDR3 DNA: TGCGCCAGCAGCCTCACCCGCGGACAGATCCAAGAGACCCAGTACTTC

J gene: TRBJ2-5
V gene: TRBV3-1/TRBV3-2
clone size: NA
D gene: TRBD1
CDR3 protein: CASSQDSSVGTGGYETQYF
CDR3 DNA: TGTGCCAGCAGCCAAGATTCAAGTGTAGGGACAGGGGGCTACGAGACCCAGTACTTC

J gene: TRBJ2-5
V gene: TRBV9
clone size: once
D gene: NA
CDR3 protein: CASSGDIGGETQYF
CDR3 DNA: TGTGCCAGCAGCGGGGACATCGGAGGGGAGACCCAGTACTTC

J gene: TRBJ2-3
V gene: TRBV11-1
clone size: NA
D gene: NA
CDR3 protein: CASSVRGDTQYF
CDR3 DNA: TGTGCCAGCAGCGTACGGGGAGATACGCAGTATTTT

J gene: TRBJ1-3
V gene: TRBV5-6
clone size: NA
D gene: NA
CDR3 protein: CASSRDLSSGNTIYF
CDR3 DNA: TGTGCCAGCAGCCGGGACTTGAGCTCTGGAAACACCATATATTTT

J gene: TRBJ1-1
V gene: TRBV18
clone size: NA
D gene: NA
CDR3 protein: CASSPRTEEAFF
CDR3 DNA: TGTGCCAGCTCACCGAGGACGGAGGAAGCTTTCTTT

J gene: TRBJ1-6
V gene: TRBV2
clone size: few
D gene: TRBD1
CDR3 protein: CASSGTGSGGNSPLHF
CDR3 DNA: TGTGCCAGCAGTGGGACAGGTAGTGGGGGTAATTCACCCCTCCACTTT

J gene: TRBJ1-1
V gene: TRBV19
clone size: NA
D gene: NA
CDR3 protein: CASSLRVLRRNTEAFF
CDR3 DNA: TGTGCCAGTAGCCTCCGGGTGTTGCGGAGAAACACTGAAGCTTTCTTT

J gene: TRBJ1-1
V gene: TRBV27
clone size: NA
D gene: TRBD1
CDR3 protein: CASSPYSTGSSTEAFF
CDR3 DNA: TGTGCCAGCAGTCCCTACTCGACAGGGAGCAGCACTGAAGCTTTCTTT

J gene: TRBJ1-1
V gene: TRBV18
clone size: NA
D gene: NA
CDR3 protein: CASLKVMNTEAFF
CDR3 DNA: TGTGCCAGCTTGAAGGTTATGAACACTGAAGCTTTCTTT

J gene: TRBJ1-3
V gene: TRBV5-8
clone size: NA
D gene: NA
CDR3 protein: CASSLRGFGNTIYF
CDR3 DNA: TGTGCCAGCAGCTTGAGAGGGTTCGGAAACACCATATATTTT

J gene: TRBJ2-5
V gene: TRBV18
clone size: NA
D gene: NA
CDR3 protein: CASSPLNRAGETQYF
CDR3 DNA: TGTGCCAGCTCACCATTAAACAGGGCCGGAGAGACCCAGTACTTC

J gene: TRBJ1-5
V gene: TRBV6-1
clone size: NA
D gene: NA
CDR3 protein: CASSEFGNNQPQHF
CDR3 DNA: TGTGCCAGCAGTGAATTCGGCAACAATCAGCCCCAGCATTTT

J gene: TRBJ1-2
V gene: TRBV6-2/TRBV6-3
clone size: NA
D gene: NA
CDR3 protein: CASSYSWYGYTF
CDR3 DNA: TGTGCCAGCAGTTACAGTTGGTATGGCTACACCTTC

J gene: TRBJ2-3
V gene: TRBV11-2
clone size: NA
D gene: TRBD2
CDR3 protein: CASSLLLTSGGADTQYF
CDR3 DNA: TGTGCCAGCAGCCTGCTTCTGACTAGCGGGGGAGCGGATACGCAGTATTTT

J gene: TRBJ1-5
V gene: TRBV19
clone size: NA
D gene: TRBD1
CDR3 protein: CASSPAGTGGYYSNQPQHF
CDR3 DNA: TGTGCCAGTAGTCCAGCCGGGACAGGGGGCTATTATAGCAATCAGCCCCAGCATTTT

J gene: TRBJ2-6
V gene: TRBV29-1
clone size: NA
D gene: TRBD1
CDR3 protein: CSIRGTAVGANVLTF
CDR3 DNA: TGCAGCATAAGGGGGACAGCTGTTGGGGCCAACGTCCTGACTTTC

J gene: TRBJ1-4
V gene: TRBV5-5
clone size: NA
D gene: TRBD1
CDR3 protein: CASSGGTGTANEKLFF
CDR3 DNA: TGTGCCAGCAGCGGAGGTACCGGGACAGCTAATGAAAAACTGTTTTTT